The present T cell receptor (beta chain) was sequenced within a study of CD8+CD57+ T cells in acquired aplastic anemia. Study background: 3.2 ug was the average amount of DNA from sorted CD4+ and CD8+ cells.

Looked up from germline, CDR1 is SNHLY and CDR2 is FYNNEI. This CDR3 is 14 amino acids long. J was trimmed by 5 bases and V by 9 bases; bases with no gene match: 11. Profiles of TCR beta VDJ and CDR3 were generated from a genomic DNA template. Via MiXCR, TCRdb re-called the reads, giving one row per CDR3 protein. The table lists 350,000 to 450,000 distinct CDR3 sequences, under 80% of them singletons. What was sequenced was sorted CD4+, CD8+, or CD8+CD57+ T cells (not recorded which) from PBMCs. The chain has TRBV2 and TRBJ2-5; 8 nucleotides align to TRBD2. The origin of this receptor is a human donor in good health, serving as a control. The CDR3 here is CARDARLAHETQYF. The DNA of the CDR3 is TGTGCCAGAGACGCGAGACTAGCGCATGAGACCCAGTACTTC.